A selection of T cell receptor beta chains follows, all from one sample in a study of T cell changes during pregnancy in multiple sclerosis. Sequenced by immunoSEQ multiplex PCR; TCRdb stores in-frame clones only, minus some. The table records 85,000 to 100,000 clones, over 80% of them present only once. Specimen: peripheral blood, collected in the first trimester of pregnancy. These receptors all come from a female donor with multiple sclerosis, enrolled in a pregnancy study. CDR3s include the opening cysteine and the closing phenylalanine or tryptophan. A D gene is named only where the DNA matches it firmly. Rows give clone size only sometimes, using once, few, many, or a class for an expanded clone.

TRBV27	TRBJ1-5	many	NA	CASRLAGDHQPQHF	TGTGCCAGCAGACTCGCAGGGGACCATCAGCCCCAGCATTTT
TRBV28	TRBJ2-2	NA	TRBD1	CASRTGNAGELFF	TGTGCCAGCCGGACAGGGAATGCCGGGGAGCTGTTTTTT
TRBV7-9	TRBJ2-1	NA	NA	CASSLGPAGIHNEQFF	TGTGCCAGCAGCTTAGGCCCGGCGGGAATCCACAATGAGCAGTTCTTC
TRBV5-4	TRBJ2-7	NA	TRBD2	CASSLERLAGRPHEQYF	TGTGCCAGCAGCTTGGAAAGGCTAGCGGGGCGACCCCACGAGCAGTACTTC
TRBV18	TRBJ1-2	NA	NA	CASSPKGENGYTF	TGTGCCAGCTCACCAAAGGGGGAAAATGGCTACACCTTC
TRBV14	TRBJ2-5	NA	TRBD1	CASSQDWDRKTQYF	TGTGCCAGCAGCCAAGATTGGGACAGGAAGACCCAGTACTTC
TRBV5-1	TRBJ2-5	NA	TRBD2	CASSLALAGVQETQYF	TGCGCCAGCAGCTTGGCCCTAGCGGGAGTTCAAGAGACCCAGTACTTC
TRBV4-1	TRBJ2-5	NA	TRBD2	CASSLAGTSGSWGIETQYF	TGCGCCAGCAGCCTTGCGGGGACTAGCGGGAGTTGGGGCATAGAGACCCAGTACTTC
TRBV21-1	TRBJ1-4	NA	NA	CASSSVRDRANEKLFF	TGTGCCAGCAGCAGTGTAAGGGACAGGGCTAATGAAAAACTGTTTTTT
TRBV2	TRBJ2-1	NA	TRBD2	CASRGTSGRERNYNEQFF	TGTGCCAGCAGGGGGACTAGCGGGAGAGAGAGAAACTACAATGAGCAGTTCTTC
TRBV28	TRBJ2-7	once	TRBD2	CASSWELAGGSYEQYF	TGTGCCAGCAGTTGGGAGTTAGCGGGTGGCTCCTACGAGCAGTACTTC
TRBV19	TRBJ2-7	NA	TRBD1	CASSLRGQGYEQYF	TGTGCCAGTAGTCTTCGGGGACAGGGATACGAGCAGTACTTC
TRBV27	TRBJ2-1	NA	TRBD2	CASSSAVAGPYNEQFF	TGTGCCAGCAGTTCAGCCGTAGCGGGACCCTACAATGAGCAGTTCTTC
TRBV29-1	TRBJ2-3	NA	TRBD2	CSVEDGLREVDTQYF	TGCAGCGTTGAAGATGGGCTTCGGGAGGTGGATACGCAGTATTTT
TRBV18	TRBJ2-7	NA	NA	CASSREVGEQYF	TGTGCCAGCTCAAGGGAGGTGGGAGAGCAGTACTTC
TRBV7-2	TRBJ2-7	once	TRBD1	CASSHRRRDSNSYEQYF	TGTGCCAGCAGCCATCGCCGCCGGGACAGCAACTCCTACGAGCAGTACTTC
TRBV5-1	TRBJ1-3	NA	NA	CASSLAGESGNTIYF	TGCGCCAGCAGCTTAGCAGGGGAATCAGGAAACACCATATATTTT
TRBV25-1	TRBJ1-1	NA	TRBD1	CASSGPGGVHTEAFF	TGTGCCAGCAGTGGCCCAGGGGGAGTTCACACTGAAGCTTTCTTT
TRBV7-6	TRBJ1-1	NA	TRBD1	CASSQGAWSTEAFF	TGTGCCAGCAGTCAGGGGGCGTGGAGCACTGAAGCTTTCTTT
TRBV28	TRBJ2-5	once	TRBD2	CASSSTGTSFQETQYF	TGTGCCAGCAGCTCTACCGGGACTAGCTTCCAAGAGACCCAGTACTTC